The 10 T cell receptor beta chains given below trace back to one sample, sequenced in a study of T-cell reconstitution after alpha-beta-depleted transplantation in children. Preparation of the TCRbeta library was carried out with unique molecular identifiers. TCRdb re-analysed the PCR reads in MiXCR, keeping a single row per CDR3 protein. The sample contains hundreds of thousands of distinct CDR3 sequences, around 13% of which appear only once. The specimen comprised PBMCs, sampled before TCRalphabeta/CD19-depleted stem cell transplant. The receptors originated from a girl aged 2-10 years with congenital amegakaryocytic thrombocytopenia, due to receive a stem cell transplant.

This clonotype was recorded many times. The chain couples TRBV7-9 to TRBJ1-1; D gene unclear. The CDR3 sequence is 11 residues long. Germline CDR1 SEHNR, CDR2 FQNEAQ (reference sequence). V shed 5 bases and J shed 7 bases, with 8 bases lying between them. CDR3 region: CASSPGNEAFF. CDR3 sequence (DNA): TGTGCCAGCAGCCCGGGGAATGAAGCTTTCTTT.

This clonotype is a singleton in its sample. The V gene is TRBV18, the J gene TRBJ2-1; 8 nucleotides match TRBD2. Per the germline V gene, CDR1 is KGHSH and CDR2 is LQKENI. CDR3 length: 17 residues. The J segment lost 7 bases and the V segment lost 3 bases, leaving 14 bases of the junction unmatched. The CDR3 reads CASSPGLAGYTVNEQFF. The CDR3 DNA reads as TGTGCCAGCTCACCGGGGCTAGCGGGCTACACGGTTAATGAGCAGTTCTTC.

The chain uses TRBV20-1 and TRBJ2-2, with TRBD2 identical over 10 bases. The CDR3 contains 13 residues. J lost 6 bases, V lost 6 bases, and 4 bases had no gene match. Germline CDR1 reads DFQATT; CDR2 reads SNEGSKA (reference sequence). In DNA form, the CDR3 reads TGCAGTGCGTACAGCGGGGGGGCCGGGGAGCTGTTTTTT. Encoded protein: CSAYSGGAGELFF.

This clonotype has just a few counts. CDR3 loop: CASSLGGVINIQYF. The CDR3 DNA sequence: TGCGCCAGCAGCTTGGGGGGAGTCATAAACATTCAGTACTTC. V and J are TRBV5-1 and TRBJ2-4, with D possibly TRBD2 on 5 matching bases. The germline V gene encodes CDR1 SGHRS and CDR2 YFSETQ. The V end was cut by 0 bases, the J end by 6 bases, with 10 bases between. CDR3 length equals 14 residues.

This clonotype was seen repeatedly, ten times or more. This rearrangement joins TRBV5-1 to TRBJ2-5, with a weak D call TRBD2 (6 bases). Germline-derived CDR1 and CDR2 are SGHRS and YFSETQ. CDR3 length equals 15 residues. V lost 0 bases and J lost 5, with 14 bases in between. The CDR3 coding sequence is TGCGCCAGCAGCTTGGGACTAGGGATCGAGGAGACCCAGTACTTC. Its protein product is CASSLGLGIEETQYF.

Many counts were recorded for this clonotype. This chain connects TRBV7-9 to TRBJ2-3; D remains ambiguous. V was clipped by 5 bases and J by 2 bases, with 8 bases between them. The CDR3 spans 13 residues. From germline, CDR1 is SEHNR and CDR2 FQNEAQ (reference sequence). CDR3 nucleotides: TGTGCCAGCAGCGGATCTCCCACAGATACGCAGTATTTT. It codes for CASSGSPTDTQYF. Full variable domain (outside the CDR3, taken from reference TRBV7-9 and TRBJ2-3): DTGVSQNPRHKITKRGQNVTFRCDPISEHNRLYWYRQTLGQGPEFLTYFQNEAQLEKSRLLSDRFSAERPKGSFSTLEIQRTEQGDSAMYLCASSGSPTDTQYFGPGTRLTVL.

This clonotype was counted between two and nine times. The V and J genes are TRBV25-1 and TRBJ2-7, with D possibly called TRBD1 or TRBD2 (7 bases each). Germline loops: CDR1 MGHDK, CDR2 SYGVNS. The CDR3 is made up of 13 amino acids. Trimming left V 6 bases short and J 5 bases short, with 14 bases between. CDR3 in amino acids: CASRGGGVDEQYF. DNA for the CDR3: TGTGCCAGCAGGGGAGGGGGCGTTGACGAGCAGTACTTC.

The genes are TRBV5-1 and TRBJ2-7, with 10 bases aligning to TRBD2. The CDR3 spans 15 residues. Germline V gene data show CDR1 as SGHRS and CDR2 as YFSETQ. The V gene end was trimmed by 2 bases and the J gene end by 7 bases; junction bases not matched to a gene: 9. CDR3 sequence (DNA): TGCGCCAGCAGCTTCGCAGCGGGAGGGCTTGGTGAGCAGTACTTC. Translation: CASSFAAGGLGEQYF.

This chain uses TRBV5-1 with TRBJ1-6; no reliable D call. V dropped 2 bases and J dropped 5 bases, with 11 bases sitting between them. Germline loops: CDR1 SGHRS, CDR2 YFSETQ. This CDR3 comprises 15 residues. The CDR3 sequence is CASSFAGSDNSPLHF. The DNA of the CDR3 is TGCGCCAGCAGCTTCGCGGGGTCCGATAATTCACCCCTCCACTTT.

This clonotype occurred many times. The chain is built from TRBV5-1 and TRBJ2-7; tentatively, D is TRBD1 or TRBD2 (5 bases each). V lost 7 bases to trimming and J lost 6 bases, with 17 bases between them. CDR1 is SGHRS and CDR2 is YFSETQ in the germline V gene. The CDR3 totals 13 residues. DNA for the CDR3: TGCGCCAGCGGCGGTGAGGGGTCTATCGAGCAGTACTTC. Translating gives CASGGEGSIEQYF.